This TCR beta chain was sequenced during a study of T cell repertoires in aging, cancer and after chemotherapy (dated by TCRdb to about 2019). In terms of the full investigation: Donors were distributed across six age groups ranging from 30 or younger to 70 or older, with at least three individuals included per group. In the hematological group, the paired samples taken before and after chemotherapy came from chronic lymphocytic leukemia patients given fludarabine- or bendamustine-based regimens. The complete dataset included some 9 million TCR reads. The study profiled peripheral blood TCR beta repertoires from healthy donors and cancer patients to examine immunoaging and T cell reconstitution after chemotherapy. The cohort comprised about 220 cancer patients, roughly 94 with hematological and 110 to 130 with solid cancers, plus 95 healthy donors as a reference group. The paper's findings and limits, for the study overall: Hematological cancer patients had lymphoid organ infiltration, which may itself impair thymic emigration or peripheral T cell expansion. In both cancer cohorts, the median generation probability rose over the chemotherapy interval, which suggests that the repertoire was reconstituted through rebound thymic output. In healthy donors, the decline in TCR diversity with age was mainly due to loss of richness, whereas in cancer patients loss of evenness also played a role. The authors noted that the repertoire data do not allow conclusions about immunological memory after chemotherapy. Compared with age-matched healthy donors, untreated patients with hematological or solid cancers had significantly lower TCR diversity and higher clonality in blood.

Genomic DNA extracted from peripheral blood, rather than sorted cells or RNA, was used as the source for amplification of TCR beta rearrangements. Using a mixed TRB-A/B primer pool, multiplex touch-down PCR amplified rearranged TRB sequences covering the V, D and J segments. Illumina adapters and sample indices were attached to the amplicons through two consecutive PCR reactions run with Phusion HS II polymerase. Amplicons were gel-purified with the NucleoSpin Gel and PCR Clean-up kit, then checked with Qubit and an Agilent 2100 Bioanalyzer. The libraries were sequenced on an Illumina MiSeq with 600-cycle, single-indexed, paired-end runs. For the original study's pipeline: TRB sequences were processed with MiXCR versions 2.12 and 3.0.5. Each unique CDR3 nucleotide sequence was counted as one clone, and only productive sequences with at least two reads were retained. The repertoire metrics were Shannon diversity, evenness, clonality (calculated as one minus evenness), and diversity profiles parameterized by alpha from 0 to 5. The IGoR algorithm was used to compute generation probabilities of clones in paired pre- and post-chemotherapy samples. The public reads were quality trimmed at Q25 with fastp and then assembled into clones with MiXCR by TCRdb, keeping productive beta chains. Every distinct CDR3 protein forms one entry, paired with its most common genes and DNA. These V and J calls rely on TCRdb rather than the paper's analysis. The sample table records roughly 2,000 distinct CDR3 sequences; nearly 35% of these occur just once. The biggest ten clones account for roughly 50% of the sample.

This clonotype was seen once. Its antigen is not yet known. No base-level quality is on record; no much larger clone is a single base apart. Resting on one read, the evidence is weak. The CDR3 contains 14 residues, cysteine and phenylalanine counted. Only CDR3 DNA remains: 42 bases, in frame from the first base. V loses 4 bases, J loses 0 bases, and the germline ends lie 9 bases apart. This sequence was found in a human donor with a blood cancer. The rearrangement joined TRBV12-3 or TRBV12-4 to TRBJ2-5; the D segment cannot be called with confidence. The sample comprised blood. This receptor carries the CDR3 CASSSPSYQETQYF. At the DNA level, the sequence is TGTGCCAGCAGTTCCCCCTCCTACCAAGAGACCCAGTACTTC.